The present TCR beta chain was sequenced within a study of cytomegalovirus exposure and HLA in healthy donors. Looking at the study overall: Genotyping of about 400 donors showed that approximately 83% belonged to the Caucasian-associated ancestry cluster.

The PCR was carried out with 60 Vbeta primers and 13 Jbeta primers. The repertoire was sequenced with immunoSEQ multiplex PCR; TCRdb's copy has only in-frame clones and lacks some. The data show approximately 170,000 clones, with roughly 80% seen just once and 1.6% held by the top ten. Of note for this clone: Its matching antigen is unknown.

V shed 1 base and J shed 4 bases, with 7 bases lying between them. The CDR3 has 14 residues. CDR1 and CDR2 (germline): MDHEN, SYDVKM. Points from the study as a whole: A later analysis reportedly found fewer N-insertions in an Asian-associated ancestry cluster than the roughly 680-donor mean. Across HLA loci, a later analysis found differing TCR association rates, with DRB1 most and HLA-C fewest.

Regarding donors, all were healthy bone marrow donors. This receptor was taken from a woman aged 18-29 years in good health and CMV-seronegative. The sequenced material came from PBMCs. The chain joins TRBV28 to TRBJ2-2; D unresolved. In nucleotides, the CDR3 is TGTGCCAGCAGTTTATCTCGGAGCACCGGGGAGCTGTTTTTT. Translated, it gives CASSLSRSTGELFF.